What follows is one T cell receptor (beta chain) and its context. What it binds is not known. This entry belongs to a study of blood T cells in healthy people across ages. The CDR3 contains 13 residues. The germline CDR1 and CDR2 sequences are SGDLS and YYNGEE. V lost 2 bases, J lost 5 bases, and 10 bases lay in between. Study-wide results and limits: Changes in expanded clonotypes were possibly confounded, as the CMV status of donors was unknown. Observed TCR beta diversity per million T cells went down as age went up. This fall followed a roughly linear course with age.

PBMCs numbering at least 6.5 million were isolated per sample. Using a J-beta primer mix together with a sample-barcoded 5' primer, a second PCR was run for 7 to 11 cycles. From the 5' RACE reads, TCRdb called clonotypes with MiXCR, one entry per CDR3 protein. The table has 850,000 to 1,000,000 distinct CDR3 sequences, roughly 51% seen once. The chain combines TRBV9 with TRBJ1-2, with D possibly TRBD1 on 6 matching bases. The specimen was blood. The sequence was collected from a woman between 55 and 75 years old in good health. The CDR3 loop reads CASSVDGQYGYTF. DNA for the CDR3: TGTGCCAGCAGCGTGGATGGACAGTATGGCTACACCTTC.